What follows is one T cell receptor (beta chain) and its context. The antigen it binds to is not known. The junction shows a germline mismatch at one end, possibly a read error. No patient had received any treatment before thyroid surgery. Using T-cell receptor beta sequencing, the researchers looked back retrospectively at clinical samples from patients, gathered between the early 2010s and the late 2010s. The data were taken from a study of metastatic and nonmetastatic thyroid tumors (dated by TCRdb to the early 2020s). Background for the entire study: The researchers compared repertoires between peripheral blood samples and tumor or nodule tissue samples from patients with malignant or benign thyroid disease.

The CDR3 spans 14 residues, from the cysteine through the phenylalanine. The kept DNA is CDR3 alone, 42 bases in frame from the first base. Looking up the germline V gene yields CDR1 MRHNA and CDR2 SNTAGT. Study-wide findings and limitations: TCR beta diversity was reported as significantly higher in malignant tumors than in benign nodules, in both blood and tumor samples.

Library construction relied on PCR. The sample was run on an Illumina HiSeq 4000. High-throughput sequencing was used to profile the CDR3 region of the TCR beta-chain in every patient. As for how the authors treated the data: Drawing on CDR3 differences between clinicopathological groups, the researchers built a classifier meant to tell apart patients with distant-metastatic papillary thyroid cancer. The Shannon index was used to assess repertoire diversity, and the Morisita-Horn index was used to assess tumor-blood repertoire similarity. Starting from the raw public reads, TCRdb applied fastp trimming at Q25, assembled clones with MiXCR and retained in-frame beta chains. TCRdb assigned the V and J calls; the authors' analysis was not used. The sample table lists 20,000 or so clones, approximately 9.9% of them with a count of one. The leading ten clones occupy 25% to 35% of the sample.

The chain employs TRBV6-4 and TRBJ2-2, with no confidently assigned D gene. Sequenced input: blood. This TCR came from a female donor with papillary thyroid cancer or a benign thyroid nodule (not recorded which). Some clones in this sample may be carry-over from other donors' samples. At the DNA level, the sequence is TGTGCCAGCAGAGTATTGGTAGCCACCGGTGAGCTGTTTTTT. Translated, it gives CASRVLVATGELFF.